This paragraph reports one T cell receptor beta chain. Exclusion followed for patients with uncontrolled infection, other autoimmune disease, pregnancy or lactation. The record originates from a study of T cells in Graves' hyperthyroidism and ophthalmopathy. Germline V gene sequence: CDR1 SEHNR, CDR2 FQNEAQ (reference sequence). The CDR3 is made up of 14 amino acids. V shed 4 bases and J 5 bases; nucleotides not matched to a gene: 6. Amplified TCR beta CDR3 regions came from RNA transcripts. Carried out on the TCR CDR3, a first-round RT-PCR used the HTBI primer set. In TCRdb, the multiplex PCR reads were re-called with MiXCR into one record per CDR3 protein. The repertoire holds about 610,000 distinct CDR3 sequences, with about half as singletons.

Sequenced input: peripheral blood or thyroid tissue (not recorded which). The TCR originated in a woman younger than 30 with Graves' hyperthyroidism. V and J are TRBV7-9 and TRBJ1-1, with TRBD1 identical over 8 bases. CDR3: CASSWSQGATEAFF. The DNA of the CDR3 is TGTGCCAGCAGCTGGAGTCAGGGGGCTACTGAAGCTTTCTTT.